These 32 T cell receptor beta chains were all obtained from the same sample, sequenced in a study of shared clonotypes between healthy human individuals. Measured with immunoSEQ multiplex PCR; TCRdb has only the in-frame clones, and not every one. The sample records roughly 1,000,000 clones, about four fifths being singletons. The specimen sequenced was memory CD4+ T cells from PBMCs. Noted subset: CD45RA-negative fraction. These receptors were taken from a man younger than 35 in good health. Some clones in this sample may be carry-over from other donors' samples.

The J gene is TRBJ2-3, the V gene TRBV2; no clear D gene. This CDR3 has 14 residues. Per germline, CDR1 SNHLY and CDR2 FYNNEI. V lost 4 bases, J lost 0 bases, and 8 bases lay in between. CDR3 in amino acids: CASSGATSTDTQYF. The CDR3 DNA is TGTGCCAGCAGTGGGGCAACTAGCACAGATACGCAGTATTTT. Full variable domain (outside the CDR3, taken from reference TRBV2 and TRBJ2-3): EPEVTQTPSHQVTQMGQEVILRCVPISNHLYFYWYRQILGQKVEFLVSFYNNEISEKSEIFDDQFSVERPDGSNFTLKIRSTKLEDSAMYFCASSGATSTDTQYFGPGTRLTVL.

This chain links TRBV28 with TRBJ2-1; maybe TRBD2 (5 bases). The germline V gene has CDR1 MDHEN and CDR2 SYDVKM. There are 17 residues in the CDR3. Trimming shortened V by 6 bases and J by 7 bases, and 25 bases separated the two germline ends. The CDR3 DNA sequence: TGTGCCAGCAGAAACATGGTTTTGGGGAGCGGTAAGAATGAGCAGTTCTTC. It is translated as CASRNMVLGSGKNEQFF.

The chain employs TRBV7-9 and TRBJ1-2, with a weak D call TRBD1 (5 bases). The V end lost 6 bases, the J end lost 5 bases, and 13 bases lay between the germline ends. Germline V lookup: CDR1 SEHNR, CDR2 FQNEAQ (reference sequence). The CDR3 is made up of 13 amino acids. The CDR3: CASRFGTSYGYTF. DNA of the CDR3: TGTGCCAGCAGGTTTGGGACGTCGTATGGCTACACCTTC.

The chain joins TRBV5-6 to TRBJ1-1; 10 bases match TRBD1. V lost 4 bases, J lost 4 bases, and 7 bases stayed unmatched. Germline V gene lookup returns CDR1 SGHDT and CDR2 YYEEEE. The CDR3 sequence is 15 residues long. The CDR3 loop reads CASSPSTGGGTEAFF. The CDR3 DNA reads TGTGCCAGCAGCCCATCGACAGGGGGCGGCACTGAAGCTTTCTTT.

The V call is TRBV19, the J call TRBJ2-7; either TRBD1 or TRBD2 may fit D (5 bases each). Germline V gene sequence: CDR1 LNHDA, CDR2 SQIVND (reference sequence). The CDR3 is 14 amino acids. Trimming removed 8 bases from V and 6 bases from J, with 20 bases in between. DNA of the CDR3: TGTGCCAGTGCGAGAGGGGAGCCCGGGGCCGAGCAGTACTTC. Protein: CASARGEPGAEQYF.

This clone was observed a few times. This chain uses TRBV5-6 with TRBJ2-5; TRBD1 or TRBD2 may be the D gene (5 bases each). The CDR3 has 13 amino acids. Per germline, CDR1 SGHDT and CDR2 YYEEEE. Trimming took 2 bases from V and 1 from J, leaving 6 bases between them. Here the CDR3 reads CASSFGGQETQYF. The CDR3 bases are TGTGCCAGCAGCTTTGGGGGCCAAGAGACCCAGTACTTC.

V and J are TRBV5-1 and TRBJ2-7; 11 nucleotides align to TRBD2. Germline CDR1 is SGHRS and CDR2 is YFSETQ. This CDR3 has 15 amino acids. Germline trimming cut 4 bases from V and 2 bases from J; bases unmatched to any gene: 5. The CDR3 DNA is TGCGCCAGCAGCCAAGCTAGCGGGAGGCCCTACGAGCAGTACTTC. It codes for CASSQASGRPYEQYF.

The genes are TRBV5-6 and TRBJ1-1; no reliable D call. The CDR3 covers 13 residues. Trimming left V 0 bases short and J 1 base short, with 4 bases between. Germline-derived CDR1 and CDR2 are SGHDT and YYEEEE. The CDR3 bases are TGTGCCAGCAGCTTGGAGTGGAACACTGAAGCTTTCTTT. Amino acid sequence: CASSLEWNTEAFF.

The CDR3 spells CASRWGQAGNTIYF. The CDR3 bases are TGTGCCAGCAGGTGGGGACAGGCTGGAAACACCATATATTTT. This sequence joins TRBV7-2 and TRBJ1-3; 8 positions match TRBD1. Trimming removed 6 bases from V and 2 bases from J; junction bases left unmatched: 3. Germline V lookup: CDR1 SGHTA, CDR2 FQGNSA. This CDR3 comprises 14 residues.

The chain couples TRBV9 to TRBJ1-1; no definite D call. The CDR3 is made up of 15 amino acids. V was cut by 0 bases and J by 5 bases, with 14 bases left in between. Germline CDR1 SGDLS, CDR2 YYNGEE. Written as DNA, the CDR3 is TGTGCCAGCAGCGTAGCGGCCGGGTGGGGTACTGAAGCTTTCTTT. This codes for CASSVAAGWGTEAFF.

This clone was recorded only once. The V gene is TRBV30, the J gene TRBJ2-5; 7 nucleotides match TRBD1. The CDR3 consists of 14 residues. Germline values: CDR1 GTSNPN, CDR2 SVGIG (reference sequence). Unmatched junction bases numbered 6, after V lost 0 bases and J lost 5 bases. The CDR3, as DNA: TGTGCCTGGAGTGTACAGGGGAGAGATGAGACCCAGTACTTC. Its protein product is CAWSVQGRDETQYF.

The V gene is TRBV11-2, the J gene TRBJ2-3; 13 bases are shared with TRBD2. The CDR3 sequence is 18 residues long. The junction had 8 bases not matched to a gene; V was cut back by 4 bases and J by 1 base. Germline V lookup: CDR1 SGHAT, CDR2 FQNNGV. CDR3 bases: TGTGCCAGCAGCTCGAGACTAGCGGGAGGCCGGGGCACAGATACGCAGTATTTT. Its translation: CASSSRLAGGRGTDTQYF. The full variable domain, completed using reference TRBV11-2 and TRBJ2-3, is EAGVAQSPRYKIIEKRQSVAFWCNPISGHATLYWYQQILGQGPKLLIQFQNNGVVDDSQLPKDRFSAERLKGVDSTLKIQPAKLEDSAVYLCASSSRLAGGRGTDTQYFGPGTRLTVL.

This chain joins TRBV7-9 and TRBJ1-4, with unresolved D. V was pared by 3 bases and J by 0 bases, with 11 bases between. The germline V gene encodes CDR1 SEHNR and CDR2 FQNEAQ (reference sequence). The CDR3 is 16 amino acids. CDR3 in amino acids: CASSFLDPATNEKLFF. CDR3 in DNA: TGTGCCAGCAGCTTCCTGGACCCTGCAACTAATGAAAAACTGTTTTTT. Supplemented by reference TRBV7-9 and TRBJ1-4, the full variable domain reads DTGVSQNPRHKITKRGQNVTFRCDPISEHNRLYWYRQTLGQGPEFLTYFQNEAQLEKSRLLSDRFSAERPKGSFSTLEIQRTEQGDSAMYLCASSFLDPATNEKLFFGSGTQLSVL.

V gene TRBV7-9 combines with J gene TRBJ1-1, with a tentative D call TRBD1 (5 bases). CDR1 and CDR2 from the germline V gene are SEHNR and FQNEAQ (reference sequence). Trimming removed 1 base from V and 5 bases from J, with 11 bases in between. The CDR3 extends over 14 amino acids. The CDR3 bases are TGTGCCAGCAGCTTAGTTCAGGGAGGGACTGAAGCTTTCTTT. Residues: CASSLVQGGTEAFF.

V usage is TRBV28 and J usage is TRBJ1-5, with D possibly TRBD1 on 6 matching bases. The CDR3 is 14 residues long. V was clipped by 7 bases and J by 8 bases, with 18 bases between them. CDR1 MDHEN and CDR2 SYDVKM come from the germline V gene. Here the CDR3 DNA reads TGTGCCAGCACCTCCCGGACAGCCCAAAAGCCCCAGCATTTT. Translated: CASTSRTAQKPQHF.

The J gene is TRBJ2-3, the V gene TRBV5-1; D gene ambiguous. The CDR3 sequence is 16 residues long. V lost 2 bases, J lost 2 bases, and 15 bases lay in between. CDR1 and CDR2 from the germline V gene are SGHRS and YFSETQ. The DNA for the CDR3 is TGCGCCAGCAGCTTAGGAAGTTCGTCCCTCACAGATACGCAGTATTTT. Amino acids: CASSLGSSSLTDTQYF.

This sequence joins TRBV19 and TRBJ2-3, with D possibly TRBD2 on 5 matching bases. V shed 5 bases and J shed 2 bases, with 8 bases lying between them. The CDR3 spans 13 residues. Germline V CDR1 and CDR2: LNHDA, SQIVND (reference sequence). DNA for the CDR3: TGTGCCAGTAGTGAGCGGTACACAGATACGCAGTATTTT. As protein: CASSERYTDTQYF.

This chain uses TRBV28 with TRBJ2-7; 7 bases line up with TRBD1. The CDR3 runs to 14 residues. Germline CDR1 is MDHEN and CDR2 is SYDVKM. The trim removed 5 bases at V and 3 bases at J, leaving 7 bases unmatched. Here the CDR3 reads CASSEGTARYEQYF. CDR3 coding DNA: TGTGCCAGCAGTGAAGGGACAGCCCGCTACGAGCAGTACTTC.

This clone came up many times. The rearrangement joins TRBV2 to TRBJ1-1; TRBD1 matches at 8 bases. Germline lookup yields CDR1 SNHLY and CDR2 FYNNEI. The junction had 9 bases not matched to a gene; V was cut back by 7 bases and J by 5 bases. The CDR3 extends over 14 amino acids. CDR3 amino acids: CASKRQGRRTEAFF. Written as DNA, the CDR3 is TGTGCCAGCAAGCGACAGGGGCGGAGGACTGAAGCTTTCTTT.

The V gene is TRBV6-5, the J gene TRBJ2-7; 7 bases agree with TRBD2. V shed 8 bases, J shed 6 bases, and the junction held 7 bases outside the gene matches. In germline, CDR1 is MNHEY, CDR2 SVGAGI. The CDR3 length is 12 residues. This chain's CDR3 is CASVGTSAEQYF. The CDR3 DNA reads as TGTGCCAGCGTTGGTACTAGCGCCGAGCAGTACTTC.

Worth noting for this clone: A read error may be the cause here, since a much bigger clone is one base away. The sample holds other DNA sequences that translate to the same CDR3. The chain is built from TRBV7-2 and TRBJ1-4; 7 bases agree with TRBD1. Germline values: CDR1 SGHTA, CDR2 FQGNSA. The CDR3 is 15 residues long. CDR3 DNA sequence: TGTGCCAGCAGCTTTCAACAGGGGACTAACGAAAAACTGTTTTTT. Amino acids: CASSFQQGTNEKLFF.

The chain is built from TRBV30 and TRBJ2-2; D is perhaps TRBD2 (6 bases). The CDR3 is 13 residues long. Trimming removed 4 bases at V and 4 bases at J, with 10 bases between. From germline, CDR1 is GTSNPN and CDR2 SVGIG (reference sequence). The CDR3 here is CAWNLGSTGELFF. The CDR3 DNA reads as TGTGCCTGGAACCTCGGGAGCACCGGGGAGCTGTTTTTT.

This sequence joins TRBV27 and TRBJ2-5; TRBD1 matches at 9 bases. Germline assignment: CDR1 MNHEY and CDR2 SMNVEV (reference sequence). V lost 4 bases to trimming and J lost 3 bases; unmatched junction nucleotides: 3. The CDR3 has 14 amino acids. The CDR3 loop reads CASSSRTGEETQYF. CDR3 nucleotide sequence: TGTGCCAGCAGTTCCAGGACAGGGGAAGAGACCCAGTACTTC.

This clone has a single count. The CDR3 DNA sequence: TGTGCCAGCAGCACCGCCGCGGGACTAGGAACATACAATGAGCAGTTCTTC. Translated: CASSTAAGLGTYNEQFF. The rearrangement joins TRBV5-6 to TRBJ2-1; 8 bases line up with TRBD2. There are 17 residues in the CDR3. CDR1 and CDR2 (germline): SGHDT, YYEEEE. V shed 4 bases, J shed 4 bases, and the junction held 13 bases outside the gene matches.

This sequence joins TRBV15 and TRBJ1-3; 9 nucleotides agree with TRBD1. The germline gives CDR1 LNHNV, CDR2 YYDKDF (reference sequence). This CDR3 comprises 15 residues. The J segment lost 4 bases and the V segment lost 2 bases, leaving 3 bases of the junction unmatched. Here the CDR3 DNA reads TGTGCCACCAGCAGAACGGGACAGGGAGGAAACACCATATATTTT. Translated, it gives CATSRTGQGGNTIYF.

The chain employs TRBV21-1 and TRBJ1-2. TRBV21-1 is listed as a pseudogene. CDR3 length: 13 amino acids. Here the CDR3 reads CASSKLTGHGYTF. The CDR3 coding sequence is TGTGCCAGCAGCAAACTGACCGGACATGGCTACACCTTC.

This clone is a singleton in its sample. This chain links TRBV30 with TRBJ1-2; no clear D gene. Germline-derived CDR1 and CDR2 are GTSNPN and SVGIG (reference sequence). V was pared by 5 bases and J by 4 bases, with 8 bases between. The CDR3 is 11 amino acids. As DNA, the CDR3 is TGTGCCTGGTTCCAGGTCTATGGCTACACCTTC. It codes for CAWFQVYGYTF. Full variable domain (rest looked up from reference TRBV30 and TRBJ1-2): SQTIHQWPATLVQPVGSPLSLECTVEGTSNPNLYWYRQAAGRGLQLLFYSVGIGQISSEVPQNLSASRPQDRQFILSSKKLLLSDSGFYLCAWFQVYGYTFGSGTRLTVV.

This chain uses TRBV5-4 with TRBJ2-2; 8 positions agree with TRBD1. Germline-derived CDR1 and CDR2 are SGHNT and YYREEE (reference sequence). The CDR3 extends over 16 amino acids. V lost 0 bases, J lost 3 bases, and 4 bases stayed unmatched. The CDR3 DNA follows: TGTGCCAGCAGCTTGGCCGGGACAGGTTACACCGGGGAGCTGTTTTTT. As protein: CASSLAGTGYTGELFF.

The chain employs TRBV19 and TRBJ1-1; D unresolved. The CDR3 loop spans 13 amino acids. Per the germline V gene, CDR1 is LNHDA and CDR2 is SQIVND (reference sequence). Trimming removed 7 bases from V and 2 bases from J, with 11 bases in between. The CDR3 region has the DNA TGTGCCAGTATTCGGTGGGATAACACTGAAGCTTTCTTT. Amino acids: CASIRWDNTEAFF.

The CDR3 region has the DNA TGCGCCAGCAAGCAAAACACAGATACGCAGTATTTT. It yields the protein CASKQNTDTQYF. The V gene is TRBV5-1, the J gene TRBJ2-3; D is uncertain. The germline V and J ends were trimmed by 6 bases and 2 bases, with 7 bases remaining between them. The CDR3 loop spans 12 amino acids. Germline-derived CDR1 and CDR2 are SGHRS and YFSETQ.

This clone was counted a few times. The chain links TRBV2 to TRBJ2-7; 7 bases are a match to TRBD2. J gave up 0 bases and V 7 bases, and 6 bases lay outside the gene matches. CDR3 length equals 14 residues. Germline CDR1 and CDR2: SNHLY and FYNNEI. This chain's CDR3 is CASTKRDFSYEQYF. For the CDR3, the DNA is TGTGCCAGCACCAAGCGGGATTTCTCCTACGAGCAGTACTTC.

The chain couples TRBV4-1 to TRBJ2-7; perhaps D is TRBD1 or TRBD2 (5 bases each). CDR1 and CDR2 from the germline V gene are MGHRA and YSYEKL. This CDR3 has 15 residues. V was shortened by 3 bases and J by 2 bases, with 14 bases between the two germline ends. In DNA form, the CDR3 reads TGCGCCAGCAGCCAGTCCGGGACCGAAACCTACGAGCAGTACTTC. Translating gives CASSQSGTETYEQYF.